This T cell receptor (beta chain) comes out of a study of shared clonotypes between healthy human individuals (dated by TCRdb to the early 2020s). About the investigation overall: A couple of women and a few men aged 18 to 49 years were included in the cohort. Per donor, three plates each were used for CD4 naive and CD4 memory, two for CD8 naive, and one for CD8 memory. Blood TCR repertoires of four to six healthy adults were deeply sequenced to estimate repertoire size and the extent of clonotype sharing between individuals. To increase sequencing depth and limit assay-specific biases, different laboratories used diverse techniques to prepare libraries and sequence TCR repertoires. Between about 0.85 and 10 billion PBMCs per donor were obtained by leukapheresis.

The trim is 3 bases for V and 3 bases for J, with a gap of 12 bases between the germline ends. CDR1 and CDR2 (MDHEN, SYDVKM) derive from the germline V gene. From the cysteine through the phenylalanine, the CDR3 covers 15 amino acids. Only the CDR3 portion is preserved as DNA: 45 bases, with reading frame beginning at the first base. CD8 naive samples consisted of CD45RO-negative cells that were positively selected for CCR7, yielding a CD45RA+CCR7+ population without TemRA cells. Healthy HIV-negative adults with no recently reported acute infections or vaccinations were included as donors. Only Caucasian adults living in Nashville, Tennessee, USA were represented among the donors. Blood was obtained by leukapheresis, after which PBMCs were separated by Ficoll-Histopaque density gradient centrifugation and cryopreserved in liquid nitrogen vapor phase. Analytical flow cytometry was used to check the purity and quantity of every magnetically sorted T cell population. Genomic DNA was isolated from each sorted fraction and quantified by UV absorbance on a Nanodrop 2000c.

TCR CDR3 regions were amplified from genomic DNA by multiplex PCR using the deep immunoSEQ assay. Genomic DNA extracted from each cell subset was distributed evenly over all wells of several immunoSEQ 96-well plates, and each plate served as one replicate. For sorted subsets, roughly 0.2 ug genomic DNA, equal to some 28,000 T cell genomes, was loaded into each replicate PCR. Purified libraries were measured with a Qubit 3.0 fluorometer, size-checked on a Bioanalyzer 2100, and measured again with the KAPA Library Quantification kit. Each immunoSEQ 96-well plate was sequenced on its own single-read 150-cycle Illumina NextSeq 550 flow cell. Regarding the original processing steps: The immunoSEQ output contained only junctional sequences without quality scores, so filtering could not match that applied to full-length reads. To assign V/J genes and CDR3, sequences were annotated against IMGT germline references using PyIR, a Python wrapper for IgBLAST v1.9. Reads with weak V/J assignments (E-value above 1e-6), missing CDR3, stop codons, out-of-frame junctions, or ambiguous translated residues were removed. A V3J clonotype was defined by an identical inferred V gene, J gene, and CDR3 amino acid sequence. Percentage overlap between repertoires was computed as shared unique clonotypes divided by the size of the smaller repertoire. Three approaches were used to assess repertoire richness: RTK rarefaction, the Chao1 estimator, and Recon v2.1 estimates of unobserved clonotypes. Generation probabilities were computed with OLGA for all TCRbeta clonotypes obtained by the gDNA method from several donors. TCRdb mirrors the immuneACCESS table, restricted to in-frame sequences. Some clones are absent from its copies; in checked studies, under half trace to an unresolved V gene, and the reason for the others is unknown. That table gives V, J and clone size, and the DNA gave D and trimming. The sample table contains some 2,100,000 clones; only one count was recorded for roughly 91% of them. About 1.8% of the sample lies in the top ten.

On the study overall, not on this receptor specifically: Incomplete sequencing was indicated by rarefaction of sorted-subset datasets, despite the large sequencing depth. Clonotypes shared by all four sorted-subset donors showed higher generation probabilities than non-shared clonotypes. The small number of donors limited the genetic and exposure-history diversity represented. Across four donors, approximately 5% of naive CD4, roughly 3.5% of naive CD8, 2.3% of memory CD4, and under 0.45% of memory CD8 clonotypes were shared. Pairwise subsampling led to the expectation that sequencing depth would affect the degree of clonotype sharing among donors. Sampling was restricted to blood, and TCR repertoires in tissue are likely to differ from TCR repertoires in blood. Naive subsets generally had larger estimated clonotype richness than memory subsets did.

As to this clone: The antigen this receptor binds is unknown. Per-base qualities were not stored, and no clone one base away is much larger.

The specimen was naive CD8+ T cells from PBMCs. The sample's cell subset or site label, in plain terms: CD45RA+CCR7+. This receptor chain uses TRBV28 and TRBJ1-5; the D gene remains uncertain. This receptor was obtained from a man aged 18 to 35 in good health. Some clones in this sample may be carry-over from other donors' samples. The nucleotides read TGTGCCAGCAGTTTGTCGGGTCCGCCCAATCAGCCCCAGCATTTT. This yields the protein CASSLSGPPNQPQHF. Supplemented by the reference TRBV28 and TRBJ1-5 proteins around the CDR3, the complete variable domain is DVKVTQSSRYLVKRTGEKVFLECVQDMDHENMFWYRQDPGLGLRLIYFSYDVKMKEKGDIPEGYSVSREKKERFSLILESASTNQTSMYLCASSLSGPPNQPQHFGDGTRLSIL.